The present T cell receptor beta chain was sequenced within a study of human T cells and chemical hapten exposure. Study conclusions and caveats: The study found that PT1 expanded TCR counts correlated positively with patch test score.

Specified time point: patch test 2, 6 weeks after DPC sensitization. Treatment specified: therapeutic diphenylcyclopropenone sensitization with weekly scalp DPC. Extraction of total RNA was performed on unfractionated whole blood. This clonotype came up many times. Antigen unknown. Attachment of unique molecular identifiers to individual cDNA molecules was performed in the library. MiXCR, run by TCRdb on the RACE reads, gives a single entry per CDR3 protein. The table lists tens of thousands of distinct CDR3 sequences, 6.5% to 8% of them singletons. The CDR3 is made up of 13 amino acids. Germline V gene sequence: CDR1 SNHLY, CDR2 FYNNEI. V lost 7 bases, J lost 4 bases, and 12 bases lay in between.

This clonotype originated in a woman under 40 with alopecia areata. Some clones in this sample may be carry-over from other donors' samples. V and J are TRBV2 and TRBJ2-3; D remains unclear. The source material was whole blood, sampled in connection with sensitization to the hapten diphenylcyclopropenone (DPC). The DNA for the CDR3 is TGTGCCAGCACCGGACCGCACGCAGATACGCAGTATTTT. As protein: CASTGPHADTQYF.